Detailed here is one T cell receptor beta chain. No cognate antigen has been identified for it. Per-base quality was not reported, and no clone a single base away is much larger than it. V is shortened by 6 bases, J by 1 base, and the region joining them spans 10 bases. The CDR3 covers 13 residues, taking in both the cysteine and the phenylalanine. The retained sequence is limited to the CDR3, 39 bases, with the frame set at the first base. According to the germline V gene, CDR1 reads SGHRS and CDR2 reads YFSETQ. The CDR3 regions of human TCRbeta chains were analyzed by immunosequencing. The paper's processing steps were these. TCRs in the repertoires were compared against a reference library of SARS-CoV-2-specific TCRs that had been generated with the MIRA antigen-specificity platform. Breadth was defined as the fraction of unique TCRs that were SARS-CoV-2-associated. Depth was defined as the fraction of total T cells that were SARS-CoV-2-associated. Using the MIRA data, each spike-specific TCR was assigned both to the spike region to which the TCR was reactive and to a CD4 or CD8 class. Log10-transformed breadth and depth values were compared by one-way ANOVA with Sidak's multiple comparisons tests. TCRdb retrieved this table from immuneACCESS and kept in-frame rearrangements only. Not all clones are present; in checked studies, unresolved V genes account for under half, and no reason is known for the remainder. V and J calls and clone size come straight from that table; D and trimming were deduced from the DNA. The sample table lists roughly 130,000 clones, roughly nine tenths of them with a count of one. The ten largest clones add up to 1.4% to 1.5% of the sample.

This record comes from a study of T cell responses to AZD1222 COVID-19 vaccine (dated by TCRdb to the early 2020s). As for the study more broadly: AZD1222 recipients with second doses at about 4 weeks or about 12 weeks were pooled, because spike-specific TCR depth and breadth did not differ between schedules. A total of 230 to 250 trial participants underwent TCR sequencing, of whom 200 to 220 had received two doses of AZD1222 and approximately 25 had received two doses of the MenACWY control vaccine. Enrollment into the trials was organized by age into subgroups of 18-55, 56-69 and 70-plus years, and those subgroups contained 148, 28 and 57 TCR-sequenced participants, respectively. What the authors observed across the whole study: Only five to seven AZD1222 recipients were SARS-CoV-2 seropositive at baseline, limiting conclusions about previously exposed vaccinees. The 56-69-year group was small, and its depth increase did not reach significance, likely because of low power. Epitopes outside the regions mutated in the B.1.351 and B.1.1.7 variants were reportedly recognized by nearly half of the unique spike-specific TCRs. No day 14 peak-response samples were available, so repertoires were characterized only after the peak T cell response. After two AZD1222 doses, both the breadth and the depth of spike-specific TCRs were significantly higher than at day 0 and than in MenACWY recipients. Participants were mostly white British, with more females than males. The authors suggested clonal diversity may have been underestimated. Vaccine-associated CD4 TCRs spanned the whole spike protein, with dominant responses in regions 160-218 and 743-854.

The time point label of this sample denotes: baseline before first vaccination. Vaccinee samples were obtained from the UK trials COV001 and COV002, which included a single-blind randomized controlled phase 2/3 trial of AZD1222 (ChAdOx1 nCoV-19) in healthy adults. For TCRbeta chain sequencing, PBMC samples from trial participants were taken at day 0 and at day 28 after the second dose. This material consisted of peripheral blood, taken on day 0 of AZD1222 vaccination. Recombination joined TRBV5-1 with TRBJ1-1; the D gene is perhaps TRBD1, from 5 matching bases. The receptor was isolated from an adult in good health. The CDR3: CASMRGENTEAFF. Read as DNA, the sequence is TGCGCCAGCATGAGAGGGGAGAACACTGAAGCTTTCTTT.